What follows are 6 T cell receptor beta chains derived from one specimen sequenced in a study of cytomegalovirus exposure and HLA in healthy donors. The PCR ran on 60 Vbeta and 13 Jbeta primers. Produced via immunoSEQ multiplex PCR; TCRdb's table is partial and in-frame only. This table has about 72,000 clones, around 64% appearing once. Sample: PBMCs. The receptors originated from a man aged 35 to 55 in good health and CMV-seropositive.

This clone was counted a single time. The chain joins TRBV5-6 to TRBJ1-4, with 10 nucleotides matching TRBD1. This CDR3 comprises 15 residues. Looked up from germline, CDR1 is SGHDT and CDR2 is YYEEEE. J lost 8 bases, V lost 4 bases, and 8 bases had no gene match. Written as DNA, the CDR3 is TGTGCCAGCAGCCGCGACAGGGGGCGCGAGGAAAAACTGTTTTTT. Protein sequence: CASSRDRGREEKLFF.

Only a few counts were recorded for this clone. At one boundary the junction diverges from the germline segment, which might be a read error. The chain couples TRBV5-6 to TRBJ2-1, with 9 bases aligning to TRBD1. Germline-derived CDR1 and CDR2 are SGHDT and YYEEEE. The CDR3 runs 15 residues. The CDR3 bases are TGCGCCAGCAGCTTCGGGGACAGGGCCTGCAATGAGCAGTTCTTC. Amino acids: CASSFGDRACNEQFF.

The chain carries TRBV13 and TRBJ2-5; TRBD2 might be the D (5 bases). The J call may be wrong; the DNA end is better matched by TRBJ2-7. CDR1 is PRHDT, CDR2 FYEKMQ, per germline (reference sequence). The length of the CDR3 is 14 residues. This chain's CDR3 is CASSRRTRDYEQYF. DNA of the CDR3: TGTGCCAGCAGCAGGAGGACGAGGGACTACGAGCAGTACTTC.

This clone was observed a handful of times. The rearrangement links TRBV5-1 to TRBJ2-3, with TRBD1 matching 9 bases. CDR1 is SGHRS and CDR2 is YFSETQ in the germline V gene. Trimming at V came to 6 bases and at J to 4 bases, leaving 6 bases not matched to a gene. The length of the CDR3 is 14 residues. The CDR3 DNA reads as TGCGCCAGCAACTCGGGACAGGGCCCAGATACGCAGTATTTT. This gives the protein CASNSGQGPDTQYF.

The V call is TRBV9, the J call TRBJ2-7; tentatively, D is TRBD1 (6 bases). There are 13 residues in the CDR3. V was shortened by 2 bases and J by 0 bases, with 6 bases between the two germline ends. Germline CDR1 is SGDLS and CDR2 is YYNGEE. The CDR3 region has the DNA TGTGCCAGCAGCGTGGACAGCTCCTACGAGCAGTACTTC. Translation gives CASSVDSSYEQYF.

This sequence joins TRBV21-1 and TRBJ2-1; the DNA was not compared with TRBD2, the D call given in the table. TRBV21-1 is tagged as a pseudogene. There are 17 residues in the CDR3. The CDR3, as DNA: TGTGCCAGCAGCAAGAGATCGCGGGACGCCTCCTACAATGAGCAGTTCTTC. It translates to CASSKRSRDASYNEQFF.